This record covers a single T cell receptor (beta chain). TCRdb's copy holds only in-frame clones and misses some; the assay was immunoSEQ multiplex PCR. The sample contains more than 95,000 clones, approximately 82% of which appear only once. The data were obtained in a study of blood T cell repertoires in COVID-19. Looking at the study overall: COVID-19 samples from acute and convalescent phases originated in the United States, Italy and Spain.

Germline V gene sequence: CDR1 LGHNT, CDR2 FRNRAP. Trimming shortened V by 5 bases and J by 0 bases, and 30 bases separated the two germline ends. This CDR3 comprises 21 residues. This TCR was sampled from a man between 65 and 85 years old with active or convalescent COVID-19. The genes are TRBV12-5 and TRBJ2-3, with D perhaps TRBD1 (5 bases). Material for sequencing was peripheral blood. The CDR3 DNA follows: TGTGCTAGTGGTATAGGACACCCACCCCCCCTGGGCTTCTCTAGCACAGATACGCAGTATTTT. Translating gives CASGIGHPPPLGFSSTDTQYF.